Below, 26 T cell receptor beta chains from the same sample are listed, as sequenced in a study of vaccination and CD4 T cells after COVID-19. No antigen is known for these receptors. Treatment described: approximately nine-day PBMC culture with coronavirus spike peptide pools or control peptides (ViraFEST assay). Those CD4+ T cells from the unexposed donor predate the COVID-19 pandemic (2011-2018). With the Oncomine TCR Beta short-read assay, DNA from cultured CD4+ T cells was sequenced. Extraction of genomic DNA was performed on cultured CD4+ T cells. TCRdb re-called the PCR reads with MiXCR, one entry per CDR3 protein. The sample records approximately 9,000 distinct CDR3 sequences, less than 40% being singletons. The specimen was CD4+ T cells from blood, cultured in vitro. Receptors were obtained from a human donor in good health.

V usage is TRBV5-1 and J usage is TRBJ1-1; 8 bases match TRBD1. V was clipped by 0 bases and J by 6 bases; unmatched bases: 4. CDR1 SGHRS and CDR2 YFSETQ come from the germline V gene. The CDR3 has 14 residues. The CDR3 spells CASSLGDRTAEAFF. CDR3 bases: TGCGCCAGCAGCTTGGGGGACAGGACCGCTGAAGCTTTCTTT. Supplemented by reference TRBV5-1 and TRBJ1-1, the full variable domain reads KAGVTQTPRYLIKTRGQQVTLSCSPISGHRSVSWYQQTPGQGLQFLFEYFSETQRNKGNFPGRFSGRQFSNSRSEMNVSTLELGDSALYLCASSLGDRTAEAFFGQGTRLTVV.

This clonotype has only a few counts. The J gene is TRBJ2-7, the V gene TRBV7-6; D perhaps matches TRBD2 (6 bases). Germline lookup yields CDR1 SGHVS and CDR2 FNYEAQ. Trimming took off 5 bases at V and 4 bases at J, with 21 bases between the two ends. The CDR3 spans 16 residues. CDR3 loop: CASSPNYLGRIYEQYF. DNA for the CDR3: TGTGCCAGCAGCCCTAACTATCTAGGGAGGATTTACGAGCAGTACTTC. The full variable domain, with the rest looked up from reference TRBV7-6 and TRBJ2-7, is GAGVSQSPRYKVTKRGQDVALRCDPISGHVSLYWYRQALGQGPEFLTYFNYEAQQDKSGLPNDRFSAERPEGSISTLTIQRTEQRDSAMYRCASSPNYLGRIYEQYFGPGTRLTVT.

This chain links TRBV6-1 with TRBJ1-3; no clear D gene. Trimming took off 6 bases at V and 4 bases at J, with 10 bases between the two ends. This CDR3 region has 13 residues. CDR1 and CDR2 (germline): MNHNS, SASEGT. The CDR3 here is CASRVQGGNTIYF. As DNA, the CDR3 is TGTGCCAGCAGAGTCCAAGGGGGAAACACCATATATTTT.

V usage is TRBV2 and J usage is TRBJ1-2; unclear D gene. Germline V gives CDR1 SNHLY, CDR2 FYNNEI. The CDR3 has 10 amino acids. The V end was cut by 3 bases, the J end by 6 bases, with 2 bases between. CDR3 in amino acids: CASSDNGYTF. CDR3 DNA: TGTGCCAGCAGTGATAATGGCTACACCTTC.

The V gene is TRBV7-4, the J gene TRBJ1-5; D remains unclear. CDR1 is SGHVT and CDR2 is SQSDAQ in the germline V gene. The CDR3 has 14 residues. The V end lost 5 bases, the J end lost 6 bases, and 14 bases lay between the germline ends. CDR3 in amino acids: CASSVGSSGQPQHF. CDR3 sequence (DNA): TGTGCCAGCAGCGTAGGGTCAAGTGGTCAGCCCCAGCATTTT.

The chain has TRBV5-4 and TRBJ1-2; 9 nucleotides align to TRBD1. The length of the CDR3 is 15 residues. The germline V gene encodes CDR1 SGHNT and CDR2 YYREEE (reference sequence). The trim removed 4 bases at V and 4 bases at J, leaving 8 bases unmatched. The CDR3 DNA follows: TGTGCCAGCAGCCGTGGGACAGGGTGGGTCTATGGCTACACCTTC. It is translated as CASSRGTGWVYGYTF. The full variable domain, with the rest looked up from reference TRBV5-4 and TRBJ1-2, is ETGVTQSPTHLIKTRGQQVTLRCSSQSGHNTVSWYQQALGQGPQFIFQYYREEENGRGNFPPRFSGLQFPNYSSELNVNALELDDSALYLCASSRGTGWVYGYTFGSGTRLTVV.

The genes are TRBV24-1 and TRBJ2-2, with D possibly TRBD1 on 6 matching bases. The CDR3 is 17 amino acids. Germline-derived CDR1 and CDR2 are KGHDR and SFDVKD. Trimming cost V 5 bases and J 1 base, with 16 bases left between them. This CDR3 is CATSGYPGTLNTGELFF. The CDR3 region has the DNA TGTGCCACCAGTGGTTACCCCGGGACATTGAACACCGGGGAGCTGTTTTTT.

This clonotype has only a few counts. The V and J genes are TRBV12-3 or TRBV12-4 and TRBJ1-1; perhaps TRBD1 as D (5 bases). V was cut by 7 bases and J by 9 bases, with 18 bases left in between. This CDR3 spans 13 amino acids. The CDR3 DNA reads as TGTGCCAGCACCTTTCCGTGGGACTTACAAGCTTTCTTT. Its translation: CASTFPWDLQAFF.

The gene calls are TRBV5-1 and TRBJ2-3; the D gene is possibly TRBD2 (5 bases). V was trimmed by 0 bases and J by 2 bases, leaving 10 bases between them. Germline V lookup: CDR1 SGHRS, CDR2 YFSETQ. CDR3 length: 15 amino acids. CDR3 nucleotide sequence: TGCGCCAGCAGCTTGGATCTAGCCGCCACAGATACGCAGTATTTT. This encodes CASSLDLAATDTQYF.

CDR3: CASSSKRDENTGELFF. In nucleotides, the CDR3 is TGTGCCAGCAGCTCAAAACGGGACGAGAACACCGGGGAGCTGTTTTTT. The V gene is TRBV5-4, the J gene TRBJ2-2, with D perhaps being TRBD1 or TRBD2 (5 bases each). Trimming left V 3 bases short and J 1 base short, with 13 bases between. Per the germline V gene, CDR1 is SGHNT and CDR2 is YYREEE (reference sequence). The length of the CDR3 is 16 residues.

This clonotype was observed a handful of times. The V call is TRBV19, the J call TRBJ1-1; unclear D gene. The CDR3 sequence is 14 residues long. From germline, CDR1 is LNHDA and CDR2 SQIVND (reference sequence). The V and J ends lost 6 bases and 4 bases respectively, with 15 bases between them. CDR3 DNA: TGTGCCAGTAGCGGAATGGCGCGATCCACTGAAGCTTTCTTT. Its translation: CASSGMARSTEAFF. The full variable domain, rest sourced from reference TRBV19 and TRBJ1-1, is DGGITQSPKYLFRKEGQNVTLSCEQNLNHDAMYWYRQDPGQGLRLIYYSQIVNDFQKGDIAEGYSVSREKKESFPLTVTSAQKNPTAFYLCASSGMARSTEAFFGQGTRLTVV.

The chain has TRBV28 and TRBJ1-2, with D unclear. This CDR3 comprises 12 residues. Germline loops: CDR1 MDHEN, CDR2 SYDVKM. V was clipped by 4 bases and J by 4 bases, with 7 bases between them. The CDR3 region is CASSSEPYGYTF. The CDR3 DNA follows: TGTGCCAGCAGTTCCGAACCCTATGGCTACACCTTC.

This clonotype turned up a few times. This chain uses TRBV5-4 with TRBJ2-1; D is perhaps TRBD2 (5 bases). CDR1 and CDR2 (germline): SGHNT, YYREEE (reference sequence). The CDR3 totals 14 residues. Trimming cost V 4 bases and J 4 bases, with 12 bases left between them. CDR3 sequence: CASSLERLYNEQFF. The CDR3 bases are TGTGCCAGCAGCCTCGAGCGGCTTTACAATGAGCAGTTCTTC.

The J gene is TRBJ2-3, the V gene TRBV27, with 9 nucleotides matching TRBD2. Germline V gene sequence: CDR1 MNHEY, CDR2 SMNVEV (reference sequence). CDR3 length: 16 residues. Trimming took 6 bases from V and 8 from J; bases not matched to a gene: 15. For the CDR3, the DNA is TGTGCCAGCAGGCCCGCTGGCGGGAGGGCCATTGGTACGCAGTATTTT. Its translation: CASRPAGGRAIGTQYF.

V usage is TRBV6-2 or TRBV6-3 and J usage is TRBJ2-1, with TRBD2 matching over 10 bases. Germline trimming cut 6 bases from V and 2 bases from J; bases unmatched to any gene: 7. CDR1 and CDR2 from the germline V gene are MNHEY and SVGEGT. CDR3 length: 16 residues. CDR3 in amino acids: CASSLILAGPYNEQFF. In DNA form, the CDR3 reads TGTGCCAGCAGCCTGATACTAGCGGGACCCTACAATGAGCAGTTCTTC.

The rearrangement links TRBV7-2 to TRBJ2-3; weak D call: TRBD2 (7 bases). The germline V gene has CDR1 SGHTA and CDR2 FQGNSA. Trimming took 5 bases from V and 4 from J, leaving 13 bases between them. The CDR3 is 14 amino acids. CDR3 sequence (DNA): TGTGCCAGCAGCCTGAGGGGGAGGGCAGATACGCAGTATTTT. Its protein is CASSLRGRADTQYF. Using reference TRBV7-2 and TRBJ2-3 for the parts outside the CDR3, the full variable domain is GAGVSQSPSNKVTEKGKDVELRCDPISGHTALYWYRQSLGQGLEFLIYFQGNSAPDKSGLPSDRFSAERTGGSVSTLTIQRTQQEDSAVYLCASSLRGRADTQYFGPGTRLTVL.

The chain joins TRBV29-1 to TRBJ2-3; 13 bases are a match to TRBD2. V lost 3 bases to trimming and J lost 3 bases; unmatched junction nucleotides: 6. The CDR3 runs 16 residues. Germline CDR1 SQVTM, CDR2 ANQGSEA. Here the CDR3 reads CSVEGTSGEGTDTQYF. For the CDR3, the DNA is TGCAGCGTTGAGGGGACTAGCGGGGAGGGGACAGATACGCAGTATTTT.

CDR3 in amino acids: CSAVRQGARNSPLHF. CDR3 DNA: TGCAGTGCTGTGCGACAGGGGGCTCGCAATTCACCCCTCCACTTT. This chain joins TRBV20-1 and TRBJ1-6; 10 bases map to TRBD1. The CDR3 sequence is 15 residues long. J gave up 7 bases and V 5 bases, and 8 bases lay outside the gene matches. From germline, CDR1 is DFQATT and CDR2 SNEGSKA (reference sequence).

This clonotype appeared a few times. The chain employs TRBV20-1 and TRBJ2-1; TRBD2 matches 12 bases. CDR1 and CDR2 from the germline V gene are DFQATT and SNEGSKA (reference sequence). The V and J ends lost 5 bases and 9 bases, in that order; junction bases with no gene match: 11. CDR3 length equals 15 residues. The CDR3 bases are TGCAGTGCTCCAGACCTAGCGGGAGGGCCTGGTGAGCAGTTCTTC. Its protein product is CSAPDLAGGPGEQFF.

This clonotype appeared a few times. CDR3 bases: TGTGCCAGCTCACCCGGGACAGGGGGCTCCTACGAGCAGTACTTC. Its translation is CASSPGTGGSYEQYF. The rearrangement uses TRBV18 and TRBJ2-7; 11 nucleotides agree with TRBD1. The CDR3 covers 15 residues. CDR1 KGHSH and CDR2 LQKENI come from the germline V gene. The trim removed 3 bases at V and 0 bases at J, leaving 1 base unmatched.

This sequence joins TRBV5-1 and TRBJ2-1; 8 bases map to TRBD2. This CDR3 comprises 15 residues. Germline values: CDR1 SGHRS, CDR2 YFSETQ. Losses at the gene ends were 4 bases for V and 9 bases for J; bases not matched to a gene: 12. This CDR3 is CASSNGLALMAEQFF. The CDR3 region has the DNA TGCGCCAGCAGCAACGGACTAGCTTTGATGGCTGAGCAGTTCTTC.

This sequence joins TRBV3-1 and TRBJ2-1; no firm D call. Germline-derived CDR1 and CDR2 are LGHDT and YNNKEL (reference sequence). The V end lost 3 bases, the J end lost 6 bases, and 9 bases lay between the germline ends. The CDR3 runs to 13 residues. CDR3 in DNA: TGTGCCAGCAGCCAGAATCATGGCAATGAGCAGTTCTTC. Amino acid sequence: CASSQNHGNEQFF.

This chain connects TRBV12-3 or TRBV12-4 to TRBJ1-5, with D perhaps matching TRBD1 (6 bases). V was trimmed by 5 bases and J by 7 bases, leaving 12 bases between them. This CDR3 comprises 13 residues. The CDR3 DNA reads as TGTGCCAGCAGTGCCAGGGGTAACCAGCCCCAGCATTTT. Translating it yields CASSARGNQPQHF.

The chain links TRBV7-2 to TRBJ2-7; D may be TRBD1 (6 bases). The CDR3 has 14 residues. V lost 6 bases and J 7 bases, leaving 19 bases between the germline ends. The germline CDR1 and CDR2 sequences are SGHTA and FQGNSA. CDR3 sequence reads: CASSKPGERREQYF. CDR3 nucleotide sequence: TGTGCCAGCAGTAAACCAGGGGAGAGGAGGGAGCAGTACTTC.

This chain uses TRBV19 with TRBJ2-5; TRBD2 aligns across 10 bases. The germline gives CDR1 LNHDA, CDR2 SQIVND (reference sequence). Trimming took 7 bases from V and 5 from J; bases not matched to a gene: 13. The CDR3 has 16 amino acids. The CDR3: CASMRSGRALAETQYF. CDR3 nucleotides: TGTGCCAGTATGCGAAGCGGGAGGGCCCTTGCGGAGACCCAGTACTTC.

This sequence joins TRBV6-5 and TRBJ2-6, with D possibly being TRBD2 (5 bases). Per the germline V gene, CDR1 is MNHEY and CDR2 is SVGAGI. Trimming removed 2 bases at V and 4 bases at J, with 15 bases between. The CDR3 is 17 residues long. In DNA form, the CDR3 reads TGTGCCAGCAGTTACAGAGGGAGACGAGCCGGGGCCAACGTCCTGACTTTC. Residues: CASSYRGRRAGANVLTF.